The 2 T cell receptor beta chains listed next were all sequenced from one sample in a study of T cells after yellow fever vaccination. Each CDR3 protein is one row after TCRdb ran MiXCR on the 5' RACE reads. The sample includes hundreds of thousands of distinct CDR3 sequences, 20% to 25% of them seen just once. The sequenced sample was PBMCs, obtained roughly 20 days after the first yellow fever vaccination. The receptor set was obtained from a man aged 18 to 30 who received the YFV17D yellow fever vaccine.

The genes are TRBV7-2 and TRBJ2-7, with a tentative D call TRBD1 (5 bases). Looked up from germline, CDR1 is SGHTA and CDR2 is FQGNSA. Trimming removed 5 bases at V and 1 base at J, with 9 bases between. This CDR3 has 13 residues. The CDR3 spells CASSRTPSYEQYV. For the CDR3, the DNA is TGTGCCAGCAGCCGGACACCTTCCTACGAGCAGTACGTC.

The genes are TRBV10-3 and TRBJ2-4; maybe TRBD2 (6 bases). V lost 0 bases, J lost 8 bases, and 11 bases lay in between. Germline CDR1 reads ENHRY; CDR2 reads SYGVKD. The CDR3 sequence is 14 residues long. The CDR3 DNA is TGTGCCATCAGTGAGTCCGGAAGCGGGTACATTCAGTACTTC. It yields the protein CAISESGSGYIQYF.